The 32 T cell receptor beta chains below come from one sample, sequenced in a study of blood T cell repertoires in COVID-19 (dated by TCRdb to the early 2020s). Libraries were constructed by the immunoSEQ multiplex PCR assay. TCRdb limited this immuneACCESS table to in-frame rearrangements with V and J called. A share of clones is missing; checked studies link under half to unresolved V genes, and the rest is unexplained. The sample table holds about 59,000 clones, of which 80% to 90% were seen once. The top ten clonotypes cover about 30% of the sample. Sequencing was done on a sample of peripheral blood. All receptors come from a man aged 55 to 70 with COVID-19, enrolled during active disease.

V gene TRBV5-1 combines with J gene TRBJ2-3; the match to TRBD1 covers 7 bases. With 4 bases clipped from V and 3 bases from J, the junction kept 8 bases outside the gene matches. Germline values: CDR1 SGHRS, CDR2 YFSETQ. This CDR3 is built from 15 residues. The CDR3 nucleotides read TGCGCCAGCAGCCCACAACCGACAGGGACAGATACGCAGTATTTT. It yields the protein CASSPQPTGTDTQYF.

This sequence joins TRBV5-1 and TRBJ1-5, with D tentatively TRBD1 (5 bases). CDR1 and CDR2 from the germline V gene are SGHRS and YFSETQ. Trimming removed 0 bases at V and 5 bases at J, with 15 bases between. The CDR3 length is 16 residues. The CDR3 coding sequence is TGCGCCAGCAGCTTGGATCCAGGGCGAAGTGATCAGCCCCAGCATTTT. Protein sequence: CASSLDPGRSDQPQHF.

The rearrangement uses TRBV15 and TRBJ2-5; possible D gene TRBD2, 5 bases. V lost 9 bases and J lost 5, with 28 bases in between. Germline CDR1 reads LNHNV; CDR2 reads YYDKDF (reference sequence). The CDR3 spans 17 residues. The CDR3 spells CATRETIGLPKFETQYF. The CDR3 nucleotides are TGTGCCACTCGGGAAACGATAGGACTGCCTAAGTTCGAGACCCAGTACTTC.

The chain recombines TRBV6-5 with TRBJ2-2; 8 nucleotides match TRBD1. CDR3 length equals 15 residues. With V trimmed by 6 bases and J by 4 bases, 7 bases remained unmatched. Germline assignment: CDR1 MNHEY and CDR2 SVGAGI. The DNA of the CDR3 is TGTGCCAGCAGCCAGAGGACAGGGAGCACCGGGGAGCTGTTTTTT. This translates into CASSQRTGSTGELFF.

J is TRBJ2-1 and V is TRBV15; TRBD1 matches 7 bases. The CDR3 runs to 16 residues. The V gene end was trimmed by 0 bases and the J gene end by 3 bases; junction bases not matched to a gene: 5. Germline V CDR1 and CDR2: LNHNV, YYDKDF (reference sequence). For the CDR3, the DNA is TGTGCCACCAGCAGAGAACGAGCAGGGGGCTACAATGAGCAGTTCTTC. Its translation: CATSRERAGGYNEQFF.

The J gene is TRBJ1-6, the V gene TRBV9; no firm D call. The length of the CDR3 is 16 residues. The V end lost 6 bases, the J end lost 8 bases, and 21 bases lay between the germline ends. Looked up from germline, CDR1 is SGDLS and CDR2 is YYNGEE. CDR3 loop: CASNLSRFPTYSPLHF. CDR3 DNA: TGTGCCAGCAATCTGTCGAGGTTCCCAACCTATTCACCCCTCCACTTT.

The chain links TRBV25-1 to TRBJ2-5, with TRBD1 matching over 9 bases. The ends lost 1 base at V and 3 bases at J; junction bases unmatched: 12. The CDR3 has 18 residues. The V gene's germline CDR1 is MGHDK and CDR2 SYGVNS. CDR3 DNA: TGTGCCAGCAGTGAATTAGTTGGGCGGGACAGGGCGAAAGAGACCCAGTACTTC. It is translated as CASSELVGRDRAKETQYF.

The chain recombines TRBV15 with TRBJ2-7; D may be TRBD2 (5 bases). The CDR3 sequence is 12 residues long. V lost 0 bases and J lost 9, with 9 bases in between. The V gene's germline CDR1 is LNHNV and CDR2 YYDKDF (reference sequence). The chain's CDR3 is CATSRDRGRQYF. The CDR3 DNA sequence: TGTGCCACCAGCAGAGATCGGGGAAGGCAGTACTTC.

The V gene is TRBV19, the J gene TRBJ1-5; perhaps TRBD1 as D (6 bases). V was clipped by 6 bases and J by 0 bases, with 9 bases between them. The CDR3 sequence is 14 residues long. Germline V gene sequence: CDR1 LNHDA, CDR2 SQIVND (reference sequence). The CDR3 reads CASSGGPSNQPQHF. For the CDR3, the DNA is TGTGCCAGTAGCGGGGGGCCTAGCAATCAGCCCCAGCATTTT.

V gene TRBV2 combines with J gene TRBJ2-5, with D unresolved. The CDR3 is made up of 15 amino acids. Germline CDR1 SNHLY, CDR2 FYNNEI. Between the trimmed V and J ends, which lost 0 bases and 4 bases, there was a span of 12 bases. The CDR3 DNA reads TGTGCCAGCAGTGAAGCGCTTAGCATCGGAGAGACCCAGTACTTC. It is translated as CASSEALSIGETQYF.

This chain links TRBV9 with TRBJ1-2; tentatively, D is TRBD1 (6 bases). The CDR3 consists of 13 residues. V was clipped by 0 bases and J by 8 bases, with 11 bases between them. Germline V lookup: CDR1 SGDLS, CDR2 YYNGEE. The DNA of the CDR3 is TGTGCCAGCAGCGTAGGGCAGGGGATCGGCTACACCTTC. Protein sequence: CASSVGQGIGYTF. Full variable domain (remainder filled in from reference TRBV9 and TRBJ1-2): DSGVTQTPKHLITATGQRVTLRCSPRSGDLSVYWYQQSLDQGLQFLIQYYNGEERAKGNILERFSAQQFPDLHSELNLSSLELGDSALYFCASSVGQGIGYTFGSGTRLTVV.

V is TRBV2 and J is TRBJ2-5; 9 bases are a match to TRBD2. The trim removed 4 bases at V and 8 bases at J, leaving 5 bases unmatched. The germline V gene encodes CDR1 SNHLY and CDR2 FYNNEI. This CDR3 is built from 13 residues. In nucleotides, the CDR3 is TGTGCCAGCAGTGGGCCTAGCGGGGTAACCCAGTACTTC. The encoded protein is CASSGPSGVTQYF. Full variable domain (remainder filled in from reference TRBV2 and TRBJ2-5): EPEVTQTPSHQVTQMGQEVILRCVPISNHLYFYWYRQILGQKVEFLVSFYNNEISEKSEIFDDQFSVERPDGSNFTLKIRSTKLEDSAMYFCASSGPSGVTQYFGPGTRLLVL.

The CDR3 reads CAWSNRDLDRVEKLFF. The CDR3 DNA reads TGTGCCTGGAGCAATCGGGATTTGGACAGGGTTGAAAAACTGTTTTTT. The chain uses TRBV30 and TRBJ1-4, with 8 bases matching TRBD1. CDR1 and CDR2 (germline): GTSNPN, SVGIG (reference sequence). V gave up 3 bases and J gave up 7 bases; unmatched junction bases: 13. There are 16 residues in the CDR3.

The rearrangement joins TRBV6-6 to TRBJ2-2; 8 nucleotides line up with TRBD1. Germline V gene sequence: CDR1 MNHNY, CDR2 SVGAGI (reference sequence). The CDR3 is 16 amino acids. Trimming took 0 bases from V and 6 from J; bases not matched to a gene: 6. As DNA, the CDR3 is TGTGCCAGCAGTTACTCCCAGGGGGCCGGAGCCGGGGAGCTGTTTTTT. It encodes CASSYSQGAGAGELFF.

This rearrangement joins TRBV5-1 to TRBJ2-7, with 10 nucleotides matching TRBD1. CDR1 is SGHRS and CDR2 is YFSETQ in the germline V gene. The CDR3 has 15 amino acids. The ends lost 4 bases at V and 9 bases at J; junction bases unmatched: 13. The CDR3 protein is CASSATGGPLRGQYF. CDR3 nucleotide sequence: TGCGCCAGCAGCGCGACAGGGGGCCCTCTCCGAGGGCAGTACTTC.

V and J are TRBV5-1 and TRBJ2-5; TRBD2 is a possible D gene (6 bases). The germline V gene has CDR1 SGHRS and CDR2 YFSETQ. CDR3 length: 15 amino acids. Trimming removed 4 bases from V and 7 bases from J, with 20 bases in between. This CDR3 is CASSTRTISPGTQYF. CDR3 in DNA: TGCGCCAGCAGCACCCGGACTATCTCCCCAGGGACCCAGTACTTC.

V and J are TRBV12-3 or TRBV12-4 and TRBJ1-1; D remains unclear. The CDR3 extends over 12 amino acids. Trimming cost V 7 bases and J 11 bases, with 17 bases left between them. CDR3 loop: CASTGDTWLAFF. In nucleotides, the CDR3 is TGTGCCAGCACCGGTGACACCTGGTTGGCTTTCTTT.

This chain connects TRBV19 to TRBJ2-7; TRBD2 might be the D (5 bases). Germline CDR1 is LNHDA and CDR2 is SQIVND (reference sequence). This CDR3 is built from 14 residues. Trimming removed 3 bases at V and 2 bases at J, with 11 bases between. CDR3 residues: CASSISSGAYEQYF. The CDR3 region has the DNA TGTGCCAGTAGTATTTCCAGCGGAGCCTACGAGCAGTACTTC.

The CDR3 here is CASSIQLRGGEFF. Written as DNA, the CDR3 is TGTGCCAGTAGTATTCAGCTGCGCGGCGGGGAGTTCTTC. The chain joins TRBV19 to TRBJ2-1; D is possibly TRBD2 (6 bases). Trimming pared 3 bases from V and 14 bases from J, leaving 17 bases between. The CDR3 runs 13 residues. The V gene's germline CDR1 is LNHDA and CDR2 SQIVND (reference sequence).

In its sample, this clone is medium-sized (0.01 to 0.1%). In DNA form, the CDR3 reads TGTGCCAGCAGTCCCTACTATGGCGAGAACACTGAAGCTTTCTTT. Its protein is CASSPYYGENTEAFF. The chain employs TRBV6-5 and TRBJ1-1; D not certain. CDR3 length: 15 residues. Germline V CDR1 and CDR2: MNHEY, SVGAGI. With 5 bases removed from V and 1 base from J, the gap between germline ends came to 14 bases.

The V gene is TRBV7-6, the J gene TRBJ2-7, with TRBD2 matching 13 bases. CDR1 and CDR2 from the germline V gene are SGHVS and FNYEAQ. The CDR3 is made up of 19 amino acids. Unmatched junction bases numbered 9, after V lost 1 base and J lost 0 bases. The CDR3 reads CASSLETSGGPWSSYEQYF. CDR3 sequence (DNA): TGTGCCAGCAGCTTAGAGACTAGCGGGGGGCCCTGGAGCTCCTACGAGCAGTACTTC. Combining the CDR3 with reference TRBV7-6 and TRBJ2-7 gives the whole variable domain GAGVSQSPRYKVTKRGQDVALRCDPISGHVSLYWYRQALGQGPEFLTYFNYEAQQDKSGLPNDRFSAERPEGSISTLTIQRTEQRDSAMYRCASSLETSGGPWSSYEQYFGPGTRLTVT.

In regard to this clone: The junction departs from the called germline gene at one end, perhaps through a read error. The sample contains more than one DNA sequence encoding this CDR3. The DNA of the CDR3 is TGCGCCAGCAGTTTGGGCGGGAACACTGAAGCTTTCTTT. This gives the protein CASSLGGNTEAFF. This chain connects TRBV5-1 to TRBJ1-1; D gene unclear. The CDR3 spans 13 residues. Per the germline V gene, CDR1 is SGHRS and CDR2 is YFSETQ.

This chain uses TRBV6-2 or TRBV6-3 with TRBJ2-1, with TRBD2 identical over 14 bases. Germline CDR1 and CDR2: MNHEY and SVGEGT. J gave up 7 bases and V 4 bases, and 12 bases lay outside the gene matches. The CDR3 has 18 residues. The CDR3 region is CASSLTGTSGRRGNEQFF. DNA of the CDR3: TGTGCCAGCAGTTTAACAGGGACTAGCGGGAGAAGGGGAAATGAGCAGTTCTTC.

The chain has TRBV6-2 or TRBV6-3 and TRBJ1-5; tentatively, D is TRBD1 (5 bases). Germline V gives CDR1 MNHEY, CDR2 SVGEGT. V was shortened by 0 bases and J by 2 bases, with 11 bases between the two germline ends. The CDR3 sequence is 16 residues long. Here the CDR3 reads CASSYSTDWGNQPQHF. The DNA for the CDR3 is TGTGCCAGCAGTTACTCGACAGACTGGGGCAATCAGCCCCAGCATTTT.

V and J are TRBV9 and TRBJ2-2, with 7 bases identical to TRBD1. CDR1 SGDLS and CDR2 YYNGEE come from the germline V gene. The CDR3 runs 16 residues. Losses at the gene ends were 0 bases for V and 4 bases for J; bases not matched to a gene: 6. As DNA, the CDR3 is TGTGCCAGCAGCGTAGGACAGGGTCGTGGCACCGGGGAGCTGTTTTTT. Translating gives CASSVGQGRGTGELFF.

V and J are TRBV6-5 and TRBJ1-5, with 11 bases aligning to TRBD1. J was trimmed by 5 bases and V by 6 bases; bases with no gene match: 3. The CDR3 loop spans 14 amino acids. CDR1 is MNHEY and CDR2 is SVGAGI in the germline V gene. CDR3 sequence (DNA): TGTGCCAGCAGCCTGGGACAGGGGGATCAGCCCCAGCATTTT. Protein: CASSLGQGDQPQHF.

The chain recombines TRBV19 with TRBJ1-5; 8 nucleotides agree with TRBD1. The V gene end was trimmed by 6 bases and the J gene end by 0 bases; junction bases not matched to a gene: 4. Per the germline V gene, CDR1 is LNHDA and CDR2 is SQIVND (reference sequence). This CDR3 spans 15 amino acids. This CDR3 reads CASSQGQVSNQPQHF. The CDR3 DNA reads TGTGCCAGTAGCCAGGGACAGGTTAGCAATCAGCCCCAGCATTTT.

The rearrangement joins TRBV3-1 (or the pseudogene TRBV3-2) to TRBJ2-2, with no clear D. V lost 8 bases and J lost 4, with 5 bases in between. Germline V CDR1 and CDR2: LGHDT, YNNKEL (reference sequence). The CDR3 extends over 11 amino acids. CDR3 DNA sequence: TGTGCCAGCCAGGCCACCGGGGAGCTGTTTTTT. This sequence encodes CASQATGELFF.

J is TRBJ2-1 and V is TRBV11-2, with 7 bases matching TRBD2. Trimming removed 5 bases from V and 7 bases from J; junction bases left unmatched: 5. In germline, CDR1 is SGHAT, CDR2 FQNNGV. The CDR3 is made up of 13 amino acids. CDR3 DNA sequence: TGTGCCAGCAGCGTATCACTAGCGAATGAGCAGTTCTTC. Protein product: CASSVSLANEQFF. Filled out from reference TRBV11-2 and TRBJ2-1, the complete variable domain reads EAGVAQSPRYKIIEKRQSVAFWCNPISGHATLYWYQQILGQGPKLLIQFQNNGVVDDSQLPKDRFSAERLKGVDSTLKIQPAKLEDSAVYLCASSVSLANEQFFGPGTRLTVL.

The genes are TRBV7-8 and TRBJ1-4, with 7 bases aligning to TRBD1. The CDR3 is made up of 14 amino acids. In germline, CDR1 is SGHVS, CDR2 FQNEAQ. The V gene end was trimmed by 3 bases and the J gene end by 4 bases; junction bases not matched to a gene: 2. CDR3 DNA: TGTGCCAGCAGCTTCGGGACAGATAATGAAAAACTGTTTTTT. Protein product: CASSFGTDNEKLFF.

The genes are TRBV5-1 and TRBJ1-1; 8 bases map to TRBD1. The CDR3 covers 14 residues. Trimming at V came to 7 bases and at J to 4 bases, leaving 9 bases not matched to a gene. Germline V gene sequence: CDR1 SGHRS, CDR2 YFSETQ. The CDR3 DNA reads TGCGCCAGCGGGTGGGCGCAGGGGGCCACTGAAGCTTTCTTT. This translates into CASGWAQGATEAFF.

The chain joins TRBV5-8 to TRBJ2-7, with TRBD2 as a possible D gene (6 bases). Trimming pared 4 bases from V and 2 bases from J, leaving 19 bases between. CDR3 length: 16 residues. Germline assignment: CDR1 SGHTS and CDR2 YDEGEE. CDR3 loop: CASSPRDSRLAYEQYF. In nucleotides, the CDR3 is TGTGCCAGCAGCCCCCGGGACTCCCGCCTCGCCTACGAGCAGTACTTC.